This T cell receptor beta chain was identified in a study of neurological immune-mediated disorders. Study background: Of the approximately 35 patients with multiple sclerosis, some 31 had relapsing-remitting MS, whereas the remaining 3 had secondary progressive MS. Overall study findings and caveats: Neither clinical nor MRI features were associated with the multiple sclerosis repertoire cluster. No CDR3 amino acid sequences recurred among expanded clones across subjects, suggesting private repertoires in all groups.

Judged by abundance, this clonotype is medium-sized (0.01 to 0.1%). Its antigen is as yet unknown. Synthesis of cDNA was carried out by template-switch 5'RACE. The reaction used 10-nucleotide random UMIs. TCRdb independently ran MiXCR on the 5' RACE reads; one entry per CDR3 protein. The table includes 39,000 or so distinct CDR3 sequences, 2.5% detected once. This TCR was recovered from a man aged 25 to 40 with multiple sclerosis. Specimen: PBMCs.

The CDR3 DNA reads as TGCGCCAGCAGCCAAGATCTGGACAGGCAGCAACCTGAGACCCAGTACTTC. Its translation: CASSQDLDRQQPETQYF. V gene TRBV4-3 combines with J gene TRBJ2-5, with 7 bases aligning to TRBD1. The V gene end was trimmed by 0 bases and the J gene end by 5 bases; junction bases not matched to a gene: 12. In germline, CDR1 is LGHNA, CDR2 YSLEER. The CDR3 spans 17 residues.